This TCR beta chain was documented in a study of regulatory T cells in long-lasting Graves disease. In the study overall: Freshly diagnosed Graves' patients had used antithyroid drugs for under 3 months. Study results and limitations: Gene preferences differed: TRBV28, TRBJ1-2, TRBJ2-5 in persistent cases. It is possible that accuracy was reduced by the small size of the sample.

Arm-PCR of CDR3 regions with iRepertoire HTBI primers generated TCR beta libraries. Each CDR3 protein gets one entry after TCRdb re-called the multiplex PCR reads with MiXCR. The sample holds roughly 500,000 distinct CDR3 sequences, about 11% seen once. This clonotype showed up many times. Its antigen remains unidentified. Regarding time point: newly diagnosed GD, antithyroid drugs for less than 3 months. With RNA extracted from PBMCs as input, the TCR library was made. The V and J ends lost 7 bases and 4 bases, in that order; junction bases with no gene match: 6. The V gene's germline CDR1 is MNHNS and CDR2 SASEGT. The CDR3 runs 13 residues. The same sample was also studied in work on T cells in Graves' hyperthyroidism and ophthalmopathy. That report notes: When the TCR CDR3 underwent first-round RT-PCR, the HTBI primer set was used.

The chain uses TRBV6-1 and TRBJ1-1; TRBD1 matches 7 bases. The input for sequencing was peripheral blood mononuclear cells (PBMCs), taken at new diagnosis, from a patient treated with antithyroid drugs. The source of this sequence is a woman in her thirties with Graves disease. CDR3 nucleotides: TGTGCCAGCAAACAGACAGGGTTCACTGAAGCTTTCTTT. It encodes CASKQTGFTEAFF.